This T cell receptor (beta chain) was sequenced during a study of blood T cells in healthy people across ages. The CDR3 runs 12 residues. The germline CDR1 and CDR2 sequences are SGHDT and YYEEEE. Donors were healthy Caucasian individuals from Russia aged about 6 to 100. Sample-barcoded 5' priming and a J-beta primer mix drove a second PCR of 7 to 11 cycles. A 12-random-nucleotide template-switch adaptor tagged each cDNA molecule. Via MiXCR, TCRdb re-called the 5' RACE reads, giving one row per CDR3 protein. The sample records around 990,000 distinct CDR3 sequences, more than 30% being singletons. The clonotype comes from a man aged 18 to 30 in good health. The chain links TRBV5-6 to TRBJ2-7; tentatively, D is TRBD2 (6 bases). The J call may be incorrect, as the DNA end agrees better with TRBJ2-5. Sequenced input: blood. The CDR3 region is CASSSGVGTQYF. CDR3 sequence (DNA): TGTGCCAGCAGCTCGGGGGTGGGGACCCAGTACTTC.